This TCR beta chain was identified in a study of response to subunit inactivated influenza vaccine. TCRdb used MiXCR to reprocess the RT-PCR reads, holding one entry per CDR3 protein. The sample contains about 540,000 distinct CDR3 sequences, under 30% of which appear only once. This CDR3 has 17 residues. The germline gives CDR1 MNHEY, CDR2 SVGAGI. In the case of this clonotype: Its target is unknown. The germline gene is not matched at one end of the junction; a read error may be the cause.

Study-wide results and caveats: Authors suggested that a seasonal influenza vaccination recruits few new T cells each time.

These data also formed part of another study, on T cells expressing NK-cell markers. That paper notes: For TCR beta, cDNA was produced by 5'RACE template switching with UMIs. According to the study, TCR beta repertoires originated from sorted CD3+CD56+NKG2C+, CD3+CD56+NKG2C- and CD3+CD56-NKG2C+ T cells. Seven donors tested HCMV-seropositive and one tested seronegative among the eight sequenced. For six donors, the dominant NKG2C+ clonotypes made up about 1.0-7.5% of their CD8+ T cells.

The sequence derives from a man aged 50-59 years who received an inactivated influenza vaccine. Sequences were derived from CD4+ T cells sorted from PBMCs, sampled 11 to 12 days after vaccination. The chain joins TRBV6-5 to TRBJ2-1; D is possibly TRBD2 (6 bases). Here the CDR3 reads CASSHLQRAYSYNEHFF. CDR3 coding DNA: TGTGCCAGCAGTCACCTGCAGCGGGCCTACTCCTACAATGAGCATTTCTTC.